This T cell receptor (beta chain) emerged from a study of T-cell reconstitution after alpha-beta-depleted transplantation in children (dated by TCRdb to the mid-2010s). Concerning the study at large: T-cell immune reconstitution after TCRalphabeta/CD19-depleted allogeneic hematopoietic cell transplantation in children was quantitatively tracked in the study by means of TCR repertoire profiling.

V is pruned by 5 bases and J by 7 bases, leaving 16 bases of the junction without a gene match. The germline V gene (reference sequence) supplies CDR1 DFQATT and CDR2 SNEGSKA. The CDR3 measures 16 amino acids from cysteine to phenylalanine. Only the CDR3 DNA is retained, 48 bases long and in frame from the first base. Libraries were made using PCR. TCRdb shows the sequencer as Illumina HiSeq 2500. TCR libraries were prepared with molecular barcoding, using unique molecular identifiers to normalize TCRbeta repertoire quantification. TCRdb trimmed the raw reads at Q25, called clones with MiXCR and kept productive beta chains. Rows merge per CDR3 protein into single entries with the most common DNA and genes. The sample records 200,000 to 250,000 distinct CDR3 sequences, around 13% of which are singletons. The ten largest account for about 2.4% of the sample. There are many counts of this clonotype. Its antigen remains undetermined. Per-base qualities were not stored, and no clone one base away is much larger.

Sequencing was performed on PBMCs from the stem cell graft donor, taken from the stem cell graft. The sequence was obtained from a human donor who donated a stem cell graft to a child with acute lymphoblastic leukemia. This chain is built from TRBV20-1 and TRBJ2-7; the central 11 bases match TRBD2. The CDR3 reads CSAARGRLAGKIEQYF. The nucleotide sequence reads TGCAGTGCTGCACGGGGGCGACTAGCGGGAAAAATAGAGCAGTACTTC.